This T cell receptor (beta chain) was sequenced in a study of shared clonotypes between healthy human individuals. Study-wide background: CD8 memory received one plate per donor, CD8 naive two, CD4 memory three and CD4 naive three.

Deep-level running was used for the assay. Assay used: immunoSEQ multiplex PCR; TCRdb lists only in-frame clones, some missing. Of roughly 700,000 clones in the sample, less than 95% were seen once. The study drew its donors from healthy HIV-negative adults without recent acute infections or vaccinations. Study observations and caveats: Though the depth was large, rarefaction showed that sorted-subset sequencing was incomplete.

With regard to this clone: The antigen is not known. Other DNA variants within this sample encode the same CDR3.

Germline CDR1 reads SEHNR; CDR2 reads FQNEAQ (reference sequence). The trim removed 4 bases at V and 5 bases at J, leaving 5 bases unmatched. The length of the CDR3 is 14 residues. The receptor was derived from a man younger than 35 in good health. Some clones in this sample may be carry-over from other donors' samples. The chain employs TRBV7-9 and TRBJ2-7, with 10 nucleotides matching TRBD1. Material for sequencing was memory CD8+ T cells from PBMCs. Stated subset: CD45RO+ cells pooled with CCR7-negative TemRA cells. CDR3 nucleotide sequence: TGTGCCAGCAGCTCGGGACAGGGGTACCACGAGCAGTACTTC. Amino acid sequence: CASSSGQGYHEQYF.